One sample yielded the 24 T cell receptor beta chains listed below, sequenced in a study of tumor-infiltrating lymphocytes in localized non-small cell lung cancer. Sequencing was performed with immunoSEQ multiplex PCR; in TCRdb, only in-frame clones are kept and a portion is missing. The table lists 6,400 or so clones, around 74% of them singletons. The sequenced sample consisted of lung tumor tissue. These receptors came from a human donor with non-small cell lung cancer.

The chain carries TRBV14 and TRBJ2-1; the D gene could be TRBD1 or TRBD2 (5 bases each). The CDR3 loop spans 14 amino acids. The V gene's germline CDR1 is SGHDN and CDR2 FVKESK. V was clipped by 1 base and J by 9 bases, with 13 bases between them. The DNA for the CDR3 is TGTGCCAGCAGCCAAGTCGCACGGGGCGGTGAGCAGTTCTTC. It encodes CASSQVARGGEQFF.

This sequence joins TRBV5-4 and TRBJ2-1; TRBD2 matches 12 bases. CDR3 length: 16 amino acids. After removal of 0 bases from V and 4 bases from J, the junction contained 2 bases not matched to a gene. Germline CDR1 and CDR2: SGHNT and YYREEE (reference sequence). The CDR3 coding sequence is TGTGCCAGCAGCTTGGCAACTAGCGGGGGGTACAATGAGCAGTTCTTC. Residues: CASSLATSGGYNEQFF. Together with reference TRBV5-4 and TRBJ2-1, the CDR3 gives the full variable domain: ETGVTQSPTHLIKTRGQQVTLRCSSQSGHNTVSWYQQALGQGPQFIFQYYREEENGRGNFPPRFSGLQFPNYSSELNVNALELDDSALYLCASSLATSGGYNEQFFGPGTRLTVL.

The J gene is TRBJ2-4, the V gene TRBV7-2; D unclear. CDR1 is SGHTA and CDR2 is FQGNSA in the germline V gene. Trimming shortened V by 5 bases and J by 0 bases, and 8 bases separated the two germline ends. This CDR3 is built from 14 residues. CDR3 nucleotides: TGTGCCAGCAGCATGACTTTAGCCAAAAACATTCAGTACTTC. This translates into CASSMTLAKNIQYF. The variable domain in full, completed from reference TRBV7-2 and TRBJ2-4, reads GAGVSQSPSNKVTEKGKDVELRCDPISGHTALYWYRQSLGQGLEFLIYFQGNSAPDKSGLPSDRFSAERTGGSVSTLTIQRTQQEDSAVYLCASSMTLAKNIQYFGAGTRLSVL.

V gene TRBV5-6 combines with J gene TRBJ1-5, with 7 bases lining up with TRBD1. The germline gives CDR1 SGHDT, CDR2 YYEEEE. J was trimmed by 7 bases and V by 3 bases; bases with no gene match: 4. This CDR3 has 13 amino acids. The CDR3 coding sequence is TGTGCCAGCAGCTGGCAGGGGGTGCAGCCCCAGCATTTT. It translates to CASSWQGVQPQHF.

J is TRBJ2-7 and V is TRBV5-1, with TRBD2 matching over 7 bases. Germline CDR1 SGHRS, CDR2 YFSETQ. The junction had 11 bases not matched to a gene; V was cut back by 4 bases and J by 1 base. CDR3 length: 16 residues. The CDR3, as DNA: TGCGCCAGCAGCCGGGGAGGGGTTGGTCCTTCCTACGAGCAGTACTTC. It translates to CASSRGGVGPSYEQYF.

The genes are TRBV5-1 and TRBJ2-7; no firm D call. Germline loops: CDR1 SGHRS, CDR2 YFSETQ. CDR3 size: 13 residues. Trimming shortened V by 5 bases and J by 0 bases, and 9 bases separated the two germline ends. The CDR3 here is CASSPANSYEQYF. Here the CDR3 DNA reads TGCGCCAGCAGTCCGGCCAACTCCTACGAGCAGTACTTC.

The rearrangement uses TRBV6-5 and TRBJ1-1, with D tentatively TRBD1 (5 bases). This CDR3 region has 12 residues. The V gene lost 6 bases and the J gene lost 4 bases, with 9 bases spanning the gap. In germline, CDR1 is MNHEY, CDR2 SVGAGI. CDR3 in amino acids: CASSGDFTEAFF. The DNA for the CDR3 is TGTGCCAGCAGCGGGGACTTCACTGAAGCTTTCTTT.

This chain connects TRBV4-2 to TRBJ2-5; a weak D match, TRBD2 (5 bases). V was clipped by 1 base and J by 5 bases, with 17 bases between them. From germline, CDR1 is LGHNA and CDR2 YNFKEQ. The CDR3 runs 16 residues. CDR3 nucleotide sequence: TGTGCCAGCAGCCAAGCCAGGACGAGGGATGGTGAGACCCAGTACTTC. This gives the protein CASSQARTRDGETQYF.

The V gene is TRBV7-3, the J gene TRBJ2-1; 7 bases map to TRBD2. Trimming took 2 bases from V and 9 from J; bases not matched to a gene: 7. Germline V lookup: CDR1 SGHTA, CDR2 FQGTGA. CDR3 length equals 14 residues. CDR3 coding DNA: TGTGCCAGCAGCTTATCGGGAGGTCCCGGTGAGCAGTTCTTC. It codes for CASSLSGGPGEQFF.

This clone was picked up a small number of times. The chain recombines TRBV4-3 with TRBJ2-7, with 7 bases aligning to TRBD2. Germline V gene sequence: CDR1 LGHNA, CDR2 YSLEER. The CDR3 totals 15 residues. The junction had 6 bases not matched to a gene; V was cut back by 0 bases and J by 4 bases. CDR3 loop: CASSQDLVGGYEQYF. The CDR3, as DNA: TGCGCCAGCAGCCAAGATCTTGTGGGGGGGTACGAGCAGTACTTC.

This chain connects TRBV9 to TRBJ1-4, with D possibly TRBD1 on 6 matching bases. This CDR3 is built from 15 residues. In germline, CDR1 is SGDLS, CDR2 YYNGEE. The V gene lost 3 bases and the J gene lost 6 bases, with 15 bases spanning the gap. The DNA for the CDR3 is TGTGCCAGCAGCGGGGAGTGGGGGGGCCATGAAAAACTGTTTTTT. It specifies CASSGEWGGHEKLFF.

The chain couples TRBV19 to TRBJ1-5; TRBD1 might be the D (6 bases). CDR1 and CDR2 (germline): LNHDA, SQIVND (reference sequence). This CDR3 has 14 residues. The ends were cut back, 7 bases at V and 3 bases at J, with 13 bases in the middle. This chain's CDR3 is CASTTRDINQPQHF. DNA of the CDR3: TGTGCCAGTACCACTCGGGACATCAATCAGCCCCAGCATTTT.

This clone was picked up one time. V gene TRBV9 combines with J gene TRBJ1-2; D gene uncertain. CDR3 size: 20 residues. Looked up from germline, CDR1 is SGDLS and CDR2 is YYNGEE. Trimming took 0 bases from V and 4 from J, leaving 28 bases between them. This CDR3 is CASSVEEEKDQRNGFYGYTF. Here the CDR3 DNA reads TGTGCCAGCAGCGTAGAAGAAGAAAAGGACCAACGCAATGGGTTCTATGGCTACACCTTC.

The chain is built from TRBV5-6 and TRBJ2-5; D unresolved. The V end lost 0 bases, the J end lost 5 bases, and 11 bases lay between the germline ends. This CDR3 has 14 residues. The germline gives CDR1 SGHDT, CDR2 YYEEEE. Here the CDR3 reads CASSLAGRKETQYF. DNA for the CDR3: TGTGCCAGCAGCTTGGCGGGTCGGAAGGAGACCCAGTACTTC.

This chain connects TRBV2 to TRBJ1-1; tentatively, D is TRBD1 (6 bases). The CDR3 totals 14 residues. V lost 4 bases, J lost 1 base, and 10 bases lay in between. CDR1 SNHLY and CDR2 FYNNEI come from the germline V gene. The CDR3 coding sequence is TGTGCCAGCAGTGTGCAGGGGAAGAACACTGAAGCTTTCTTT. Protein product: CASSVQGKNTEAFF. Looking up the rest from reference TRBV2 and TRBJ1-1 gives the full variable domain: EPEVTQTPSHQVTQMGQEVILRCVPISNHLYFYWYRQILGQKVEFLVSFYNNEISEKSEIFDDQFSVERPDGSNFTLKIRSTKLEDSAMYFCASSVQGKNTEAFFGQGTRLTVV.

V gene TRBV29-1 combines with J gene TRBJ1-1; TRBD1 might be the D (5 bases). Germline-derived CDR1 and CDR2 are SQVTM and ANQGSEA. CDR3 length: 13 residues. V dropped 8 bases and J dropped 0 bases, with 13 bases sitting between them. This CDR3 reads CSFLTDMNTEAFF. The CDR3 DNA sequence: TGCAGCTTCTTGACGGACATGAACACTGAAGCTTTCTTT.

J is TRBJ1-5 and V is TRBV7-9, with a weak D call TRBD1 (5 bases). The V end was cut by 6 bases, the J end by 4 bases, with 10 bases between. The CDR3 length is 13 residues. From germline, CDR1 is SEHNR and CDR2 FQNEAQ (reference sequence). The CDR3 sequence: CASSMTDNQPQHF. The DNA of the CDR3 is TGTGCCAGCAGTATGACAGATAATCAGCCCCAGCATTTT.

The rearrangement links TRBV7-9 to TRBJ2-5; D is unclear. V was pared by 3 bases and J by 2 bases, with 7 bases between. The CDR3 extends over 13 amino acids. Germline loops: CDR1 SEHNR, CDR2 FQNEAQ (reference sequence). CDR3: CASSLSNQETQYF. CDR3 coding DNA: TGTGCCAGCAGCTTGTCTAATCAAGAGACCCAGTACTTC.

The chain combines TRBV30 with TRBJ2-1; D uncertain. The V end lost 4 bases, the J end lost 6 bases, and 16 bases lay between the germline ends. The CDR3 runs 14 residues. The germline gives CDR1 GTSNPN, CDR2 SVGIG (reference sequence). CDR3 sequence: CAWKPGYGINEQFF. The CDR3 nucleotides are TGTGCCTGGAAACCGGGCTACGGCATCAATGAGCAGTTCTTC. The whole variable domain, remainder taken from reference TRBV30 and TRBJ2-1, is SQTIHQWPATLVQPVGSPLSLECTVEGTSNPNLYWYRQAAGRGLQLLFYSVGIGQISSEVPQNLSASRPQDRQFILSSKKLLLSDSGFYLCAWKPGYGINEQFFGPGTRLTVL.

V usage is TRBV28 and J usage is TRBJ2-7; D tentatively fits TRBD1 or TRBD2 (6 bases each). CDR3 size: 16 residues. The ends were cut back, 4 bases at V and 3 bases at J, with 19 bases in the middle. The germline gives CDR1 MDHEN, CDR2 SYDVKM. This CDR3 reads CASSSGAGEAFYEQYF. As DNA, the CDR3 is TGTGCCAGCAGTTCGGGGGCAGGGGAGGCTTTCTACGAGCAGTACTTC.

The rearrangement links TRBV5-1 to TRBJ1-5; D uncertain. The CDR3 is 13 residues long. V was cut by 4 bases and J by 0 bases, with 5 bases left in between. The germline CDR1 and CDR2 sequences are SGHRS and YFSETQ. CDR3 region: CASSPDSNQPQHF. CDR3 bases: TGCGCCAGCAGCCCCGATAGCAATCAGCCCCAGCATTTT.

The table lists this clone with a count of one. V usage is TRBV6-5 and J usage is TRBJ2-1, with 7 bases aligning to TRBD2. The germline gives CDR1 MNHEY, CDR2 SVGAGI. The CDR3 is made up of 15 amino acids. J was trimmed by 3 bases and V by 6 bases; bases with no gene match: 8. The CDR3 bases are TGTGCCAGCAGCCCTTTCGGGACTATCTACAATGAGCAGTTCTTC. This gives the protein CASSPFGTIYNEQFF.

The chain carries TRBV11-2 and TRBJ2-2; D gene ambiguous. Germline V CDR1 and CDR2: SGHAT, FQNNGV. The CDR3 totals 14 residues. Trimming shortened V by 1 base and J by 5 bases, and 8 bases separated the two germline ends. Here the CDR3 DNA reads TGTGCCAGCAGCTTAGTTCCGGCAACCGGGGAGCTGTTTTTT. It translates to CASSLVPATGELFF.

The chain couples TRBV29-1 to TRBJ1-2; D is undetermined. V was pared by 2 bases and J by 2 bases, with 6 bases between. Germline V gives CDR1 SQVTM, CDR2 ANQGSEA. This CDR3 comprises 12 residues. CDR3 amino acids: CSVESANYGYTF. DNA of the CDR3: TGCAGCGTTGAATCTGCAAACTATGGCTACACCTTC. Filled out from reference TRBV29-1 and TRBJ1-2, the complete variable domain reads SAVISQKPSRDICQRGTSLTIQCQVDSQVTMMFWYRQQPGQSLTLIATANQGSEATYESGFVIDKFPISRPNLTFSTLTVSNMSPEDSSIYLCSVESANYGYTFGSGTRLTVV.